The 32 T cell receptor beta chains below were found in one sample sequenced in a study of blood T cell repertoires in COVID-19. The method was immunoSEQ multiplex PCR; TCRdb's version includes in-frame clones alone and lacks a portion of them. The profile shows fewer than 350,000 clones, roughly 90% of them singletons. The sample was peripheral blood. Receptor source: a woman aged 55-70 years with COVID-19, enrolled during active disease.

The CDR3 nucleotides read TGTGCCAGCAGCTCCGGGGTATCTGGAAACACCATATATTTT. Protein: CASSSGVSGNTIYF. The chain uses TRBV7-2 and TRBJ1-3; D ambiguous. The germline CDR1 and CDR2 sequences are SGHTA and FQGNSA. The ends were cut back, 4 bases at V and 1 base at J, with 8 bases in the middle. CDR3 size: 14 residues.

V is TRBV15 and J is TRBJ1-1; tentative D call: TRBD1 (6 bases). Germline assignment: CDR1 LNHNV and CDR2 YYDKDF (reference sequence). V lost 2 bases and J lost 5, with 9 bases in between. This CDR3 spans 13 amino acids. CDR3 sequence (DNA): TGTGCCACCAGCAGAAAAAGGGGGACTGAAGCTTTCTTT. Encoded protein: CATSRKRGTEAFF.

The chain combines TRBV2 with TRBJ1-2, with D perhaps TRBD1 (5 bases). Germline V gene sequence: CDR1 SNHLY, CDR2 FYNNEI. The ends were cut back, 4 bases at V and 7 bases at J, with 19 bases in the middle. There are 15 residues in the CDR3. The CDR3 spells CASSVVQGLASGYTF. Here the CDR3 DNA reads TGTGCCAGCAGTGTGGTCCAGGGTTTAGCTAGTGGCTACACCTTC.

The CDR3 DNA is TGTGCCAGCAGCTTAGGACAGGGATCTCCTGAAGCTTTCTTT. Translation gives CASSLGQGSPEAFF. The genes are TRBV11-2 and TRBJ1-1, with 7 bases aligning to TRBD1. Germline-derived CDR1 and CDR2 are SGHAT and FQNNGV. This CDR3 contains 14 residues. Losses at the gene ends were 1 base for V and 6 bases for J; bases not matched to a gene: 5.

The chain carries TRBV18 and TRBJ1-6, with D maybe TRBD1 (6 bases). Trimming took off 3 bases at V and 8 bases at J, with 14 bases between the two ends. Germline V gene sequence: CDR1 KGHSH, CDR2 LQKENI. This CDR3 region has 15 residues. The CDR3 region is CASSPRQAEYSPLHF. The CDR3 nucleotides are TGTGCCAGCTCACCTCGACAGGCCGAGTATTCACCCCTCCACTTT. Supplemented by reference TRBV18 and TRBJ1-6, the full variable domain reads NAGVMQNPRHLVRRRGQEARLRCSPMKGHSHVYWYRQLPEEGLKFMVYLQKENIIDESGMPKERFSAEFPKEGPSILRIQQVVRGDSAAYFCASSPRQAEYSPLHFGNGTRLTVT.

This clone came up a few times. The chain couples TRBV6-5 to TRBJ1-5; tentatively, D is TRBD1 (5 bases). Germline CDR1 and CDR2: MNHEY and SVGAGI. The CDR3 runs to 15 residues. Deletions cut 5 bases from V and 1 base from J, with 12 bases between. The CDR3 DNA follows: TGTGCCAGCAGTCGACTGGGGGGAAGCAATCAGCCCCAGCATTTT. Protein product: CASSRLGGSNQPQHF.

The J gene is TRBJ1-6, the V gene TRBV10-3; a possible D gene is TRBD1 (6 bases). CDR1 is ENHRY, CDR2 SYGVKD, per germline. The CDR3 is made up of 12 amino acids. Trimming stripped 10 bases from V and 5 bases from J, with 9 bases between. CDR3 amino acids: CANRQDNSPLHF. As DNA, the CDR3 is TGTGCCAACCGACAGGATAATTCACCCCTCCACTTT.

The chain uses TRBV5-1 and TRBJ1-1; TRBD1 aligns across 7 bases. Per the germline V gene, CDR1 is SGHRS and CDR2 is YFSETQ. Trimming at V came to 0 bases and at J to 10 bases, leaving 6 bases not matched to a gene. This CDR3 has 13 residues. The CDR3 sequence: CASSLGQGDRAFF. CDR3 sequence (DNA): TGCGCCAGCAGCTTGGGGCAGGGGGATCGAGCTTTCTTT.

The chain links TRBV27 to TRBJ1-5; 10 bases fit TRBD1. Trimming cost V 6 bases and J 2 bases; bases outside gene matches: 4. The CDR3 is 15 amino acids. CDR1 and CDR2 from the germline V gene are MNHEY and SMNVEV (reference sequence). The CDR3 loop is CASSSGTGGNQPQHF. CDR3 coding DNA: TGTGCCAGCAGCTCCGGGACAGGGGGCAATCAGCCCCAGCATTTT.

The genes are TRBV30 and TRBJ1-2; TRBD1 aligns across 8 bases. V lost 1 base to trimming and J lost 5 bases; unmatched junction nucleotides: 0. The CDR3 is 12 amino acids. In germline, CDR1 is GTSNPN, CDR2 SVGIG (reference sequence). The DNA for the CDR3 is TGTGCCTGGAGTGGGACAGGGTATGGCTACACCTTC. Protein product: CAWSGTGYGYTF.

The CDR3 bases are TGCGCCAGCAGCTTGCTAGCGGGGGGCTCCTACAATGAGCAGTTCTTC. This codes for CASSLLAGGSYNEQFF. The chain couples TRBV5-1 to TRBJ2-1, with 11 bases lining up with TRBD2. J was trimmed by 0 bases and V by 1 base; bases with no gene match: 0. The CDR3 extends over 16 amino acids. Germline V gene lookup returns CDR1 SGHRS and CDR2 YFSETQ.

With respect to this clone: The junction shows a germline mismatch at one end, possibly a read error. The V gene is TRBV7-7, the J gene TRBJ2-3; tentatively, D is TRBD2 (5 bases). Germline loops: CDR1 SSHAT, CDR2 FNYEAQ (reference sequence). The CDR3 runs 16 residues. The CDR3 nucleotides read TGTGCTAGCAGCTTAGCGAGCGGTCCCGGCACAGATACGCAGTATTTT. Residues: CASSLASGPGTDTQYF.

This chain connects TRBV29-1 to TRBJ2-1; D uncertain. CDR3 length: 14 amino acids. Deletions cut 4 bases from V and 0 bases from J, with 10 bases between. The germline V gene encodes CDR1 SQVTM and CDR2 ANQGSEA. The CDR3 nucleotides are TGCAGCGTTGTTCCCCCGAGCTCCTACAATGAGCAGTTCTTC. This gives the protein CSVVPPSSYNEQFF.

This rearrangement joins TRBV9 to TRBJ2-2, with 8 bases aligning to TRBD2. Germline assignment: CDR1 SGDLS and CDR2 YYNGEE. Trimming took 4 bases from V and 6 from J; bases not matched to a gene: 14. The CDR3 has 17 residues. CDR3: CASSIPRGGNFAGELFF. The CDR3 DNA sequence: TGTGCCAGCAGCATCCCTCGGGGGGGGAATTTTGCCGGGGAGCTGTTTTTT.

The genes are TRBV2 and TRBJ1-2, with 7 bases that match TRBD1. This CDR3 comprises 14 residues. V was pared by 5 bases and J by 1 base, with 4 bases of the junction left unmatched. Germline V CDR1 and CDR2: SNHLY, FYNNEI. This chain's CDR3 is CASSNQGGNYGYTF. CDR3 bases: TGTGCCAGCAGTAACCAGGGGGGTAACTATGGCTACACCTTC.

The rearrangement uses TRBV3-1 (or the pseudogene TRBV3-2) and TRBJ2-5; 10 positions agree with TRBD2. The V gene end was trimmed by 1 base and the J gene end by 1 base; junction bases not matched to a gene: 9. The CDR3 consists of 18 residues. CDR1 is LGHDT, CDR2 YNNKEL, per germline (reference sequence). CDR3 amino acids: CASSQVRTSGAFQETQYF. The CDR3 bases are TGTGCCAGCAGCCAAGTACGAACTAGCGGGGCCTTCCAAGAGACCCAGTACTTC.

Of note for this clone: This same CDR3 is encoded by further DNA sequences in the sample. V usage is TRBV2 and J usage is TRBJ1-5, with 7 bases aligning to TRBD1. Germline CDR1 SNHLY, CDR2 FYNNEI. The junction had 0 bases not matched to a gene; V was cut back by 6 bases and J by 4 bases. This CDR3 comprises 12 residues. The chain's CDR3 is CASSRGNQPQHF. CDR3 nucleotides: TGTGCCAGCAGCAGGGGGAATCAGCCCCAGCATTTT.

The genes are TRBV7-3 and TRBJ2-3; D possibly corresponds to TRBD1 (5 bases). The germline V gene has CDR1 SGHTA and CDR2 FQGTGA. There are 22 residues in the CDR3. V was shortened by 5 bases and J by 0 bases, with 33 bases between the two germline ends. Here the CDR3 reads CASSPPPPWTSRKETSTDTQYF. The CDR3 bases are TGTGCCAGCAGCCCACCCCCCCCCTGGACAAGCCGAAAGGAGACTAGCACAGATACGCAGTATTTT.

The CDR3 coding sequence is TGCGCCAGCAGCCCCCAAGGCGGGACAGGGCTGGAAAAACTGTTTTTT. The encoded protein is CASSPQGGTGLEKLFF. This chain connects TRBV5-1 to TRBJ1-4, with 9 bases that match TRBD1. The junction had 12 bases not matched to a gene; V was cut back by 4 bases and J by 8 bases. This CDR3 is 16 amino acids long. Germline loops: CDR1 SGHRS, CDR2 YFSETQ.

This chain joins TRBV4-2 and TRBJ2-2; D is possibly TRBD1 (7 bases). V shed 0 bases and J shed 9 bases, with 23 bases lying between them. The V gene's germline CDR1 is LGHNA and CDR2 YNFKEQ. The CDR3 contains 18 residues. CDR3 sequence: CASSQDSSSGGNQRELFF. CDR3 nucleotide sequence: TGTGCCAGCAGCCAAGATTCCAGTTCAGGGGGGAACCAACGGGAGCTGTTTTTT.

The V gene is TRBV7-9, the J gene TRBJ1-3; 7 nucleotides match TRBD1. The CDR3 is made up of 15 amino acids. The V and J ends lost 5 bases and 2 bases, in that order; junction bases with no gene match: 6. Germline V lookup: CDR1 SEHNR, CDR2 FQNEAQ (reference sequence). CDR3 nucleotides: TGTGCCAGCAGCCCGGACAGGTGGGCTGGAAACACCATATATTTT. Protein: CASSPDRWAGNTIYF.

V usage is TRBV7-9 and J usage is TRBJ1-1; 9 bases fit TRBD1. The CDR3 loop spans 13 amino acids. The ends lost 2 bases at V and 7 bases at J; junction bases unmatched: 2. Germline CDR1 and CDR2: SEHNR and FQNEAQ (reference sequence). The CDR3 DNA reads TGTGCCAGCAGCTTAAAGGACAGGGGTGAAGCTTTCTTT. Its protein product is CASSLKDRGEAFF.

The V and J genes are TRBV3-1 (or the pseudogene TRBV3-2) and TRBJ1-5, with D unclear. V lost 3 bases, J lost 0 bases, and 12 bases lay in between. The length of the CDR3 is 16 residues. Germline CDR1 LGHDT, CDR2 YNNKEL (reference sequence). DNA of the CDR3: TGTGCCAGCAGCCATGCGGGTGGAGGTAGCAATCAGCCCCAGCATTTT. It encodes CASSHAGGGSNQPQHF.

This chain links TRBV11-2 with TRBJ1-2, with no clear D. Per the germline V gene, CDR1 is SGHAT and CDR2 is FQNNGV. V shed 5 bases and J shed 1 base, with 17 bases lying between them. The CDR3 consists of 16 residues. The DNA for the CDR3 is TGTGCCAGCAGCAAGCCCTTTGGGCAGAGTAACTATGGCTACACCTTC. Protein product: CASSKPFGQSNYGYTF.

The rearrangement joins TRBV19 to TRBJ1-2; D possibly corresponds to TRBD1 (6 bases). The CDR3 is made up of 14 amino acids. V dropped 4 bases and J dropped 2 bases, with 11 bases sitting between them. Germline V gives CDR1 LNHDA, CDR2 SQIVND (reference sequence). In nucleotides, the CDR3 is TGTGCCAGTAGTACAGGGGTAAGAAACTATGGCTACACCTTC. Translated, it gives CASSTGVRNYGYTF.

The chain joins TRBV7-9 to TRBJ1-2, with D hard to call. The CDR3 has 13 residues. V lost 5 bases, J lost 6 bases, and 13 bases lay in between. Germline values: CDR1 SEHNR, CDR2 FQNEAQ (reference sequence). CDR3 in DNA: TGTGCCAGCAGCACAAATGACTATGATGGCTACACCTTC. Amino acid sequence: CASSTNDYDGYTF.

This chain's CDR3 is CASSQKRLGERGTTDTQYF. DNA for the CDR3: TGTGCCAGCAGCCAAAAAAGGTTGGGTGAGCGGGGGACCACAGATACGCAGTATTTT. The chain links TRBV3-1 (or the pseudogene TRBV3-2) to TRBJ2-3; 8 bases map to TRBD2. The CDR3 is 19 residues long. Looked up from germline, CDR1 is LGHDT and CDR2 is YNNKEL (reference sequence). V dropped 2 bases and J dropped 2; count of bases not matched to a gene: 15.

The V and J genes are TRBV10-3 and TRBJ1-1; D is ambiguous. This CDR3 comprises 12 residues. Trimming left V 3 bases short and J 3 bases short, with 5 bases between. The V gene's germline CDR1 is ENHRY and CDR2 SYGVKD. The CDR3 sequence is CAISERDTEAFF. Here the CDR3 DNA reads TGTGCCATCAGTGAACGGGACACTGAAGCTTTCTTT.

This sequence joins TRBV5-1 and TRBJ1-3, with TRBD1 matching over 9 bases. J lost 0 bases, V lost 4 bases, and 5 bases had no gene match. There are 16 residues in the CDR3. The germline V gene has CDR1 SGHRS and CDR2 YFSETQ. CDR3: CASSKGQGVSGNTIYF. The CDR3 DNA follows: TGCGCCAGCAGCAAGGGACAGGGCGTCTCTGGAAACACCATATATTTT.

This clone was observed a single time. V is TRBV7-2 and J is TRBJ1-1, with D perhaps matching TRBD1 (5 bases). The V gene lost 1 base and the J gene lost 4 bases, with 19 bases spanning the gap. Germline V CDR1 and CDR2: SGHTA, FQGNSA. The CDR3 is 17 amino acids. The CDR3 spells CASSLGARWRGGTEAFF. The CDR3 DNA is TGTGCCAGCAGCTTAGGGGCCCGGTGGAGGGGAGGCACTGAAGCTTTCTTT.

This chain joins TRBV7-6 and TRBJ2-6; 10 bases align to TRBD1. Trimming at V came to 5 bases and at J to 2 bases, leaving 9 bases not matched to a gene. Germline-derived CDR1 and CDR2 are SGHVS and FNYEAQ. The CDR3 is made up of 18 amino acids. In nucleotides, the CDR3 is TGTGCCAGCAGCGGATTCGGGACAGGGGTCCCTGGGGCCAACGTCCTGACTTTC. The encoded protein is CASSGFGTGVPGANVLTF.

In its sample, this clone was seen once. The chain is built from TRBV2 and TRBJ2-7; 9 bases are shared with TRBD1. J lost 2 bases, V lost 5 bases, and 7 bases had no gene match. This CDR3 has 15 residues. Germline CDR1 and CDR2: SNHLY and FYNNEI. In DNA form, the CDR3 reads TGTGCCAGCAGTCGACAGGGGGTAGGTCCCTACGAGCAGTACTTC. Protein product: CASSRQGVGPYEQYF.